This T cell receptor beta chain was sequenced during a study of T cell changes during pregnancy in multiple sclerosis. Measured with immunoSEQ multiplex PCR; TCRdb has only the in-frame clones, and not every one. The table has 90,000 to 100,000 clones, 90% to 95% seen once. The TCR was taken from a female donor with multiple sclerosis, enrolled in a pregnancy study. The source material was peripheral blood, sampled in the first trimester of pregnancy.

The CDR3: CAISESTWPGNGANVLTF. CDR3 nucleotide sequence: TGTGCCATCAGTGAGTCGACCTGGCCAGGGAACGGGGCCAACGTCCTGACTTTC. The V and J genes are TRBV10-3 and TRBJ2-6; a possible D gene is TRBD1 (5 bases). CDR3 size: 18 residues. The V gene's germline CDR1 is ENHRY and CDR2 SYGVKD. V lost 0 bases and J 4 bases, leaving 16 bases between the germline ends.